Presented here are 7 T cell receptor beta chains from one specimen sequenced in a study of blood T cell repertoires in COVID-19. Assay: immunoSEQ multiplex PCR; the TCRdb copy retains only in-frame clones and omits some. The sample gives roughly 260,000 clones, roughly four fifths of which show up once; approximately 4.5% is in the top ten. Source material: peripheral blood. These receptors were taken from an older woman with acute or convalescent COVID-19.

The chain uses TRBV27 and TRBJ1-5, with 9 positions matching TRBD1. In germline, CDR1 is MNHEY, CDR2 SMNVEV (reference sequence). CDR3 length equals 15 residues. With 6 bases clipped from V and 4 bases from J, the junction kept 7 bases outside the gene matches. The CDR3 DNA follows: TGTGCCAGCAGCATCGAAGGACAGGGGAATCAGCCCCAGCATTTT. Its protein product is CASSIEGQGNQPQHF.

The V gene is TRBV7-9, the J gene TRBJ1-4; tentative D call: TRBD1 (5 bases). The CDR3 sequence is 16 residues long. Looked up from germline, CDR1 is SEHNR and CDR2 is FQNEAQ (reference sequence). Trimming stripped 2 bases from V and 5 bases from J, with 15 bases between. Here the CDR3 DNA reads TGTGCCAGCAGCTTATTGGCAGGGCCTAGAAATGAAAAACTGTTTTTT. This gives the protein CASSLLAGPRNEKLFF.

The chain links TRBV15 to TRBJ2-2; 7 bases fit TRBD2. This CDR3 is built from 15 residues. Unmatched junction bases numbered 8, after V lost 5 bases and J lost 5 bases. Looked up from germline, CDR1 is LNHNV and CDR2 is YYDKDF (reference sequence). CDR3 region: CATSSSGTKTGELFF. CDR3 DNA: TGTGCCACCAGCTCTTCCGGGACTAAAACCGGGGAGCTGTTTTTT. Full variable domain (remainder filled in from reference TRBV15 and TRBJ2-2): DAMVIQNPRYQVTQFGKPVTLSCSQTLNHNVMYWYQQKSSQAPKLLFHYYDKDFNNEADTPDNFQSRRPNTSFCFLDIRSPGLGDTAMYLCATSSSGTKTGELFFGEGSRLTVL.

J is TRBJ1-2 and V is TRBV28, with D tentatively TRBD1 (5 bases). The germline CDR1 and CDR2 sequences are MDHEN and SYDVKM. V dropped 5 bases and J dropped 4 bases, with 11 bases sitting between them. The CDR3 has 13 amino acids. CDR3 amino acids: CASSSGTAYGYTF. In nucleotides, the CDR3 is TGTGCCAGCAGTAGCGGGACCGCCTATGGCTACACCTTC.

This sequence joins TRBV5-1 and TRBJ1-6; 7 positions agree with TRBD1. The germline gives CDR1 SGHRS, CDR2 YFSETQ. The CDR3 covers 15 residues. V trimming: 5 bases; J trimming: 7 bases; junction bases outside the gene matches: 9. The CDR3 DNA reads TGCGCCAGCAGATCCGGACAGGAGACCAATTCACCCCTCCACTTT. Its translation is CASRSGQETNSPLHF.

The rearrangement joins TRBV5-1 to TRBJ1-6; 7 nucleotides match TRBD1. The CDR3 consists of 16 residues. The germline CDR1 and CDR2 sequences are SGHRS and YFSETQ. J gave up 9 bases and V 3 bases, and 12 bases lay outside the gene matches. The chain's CDR3 is CASSSGTALGSSPLHF. DNA for the CDR3: TGCGCCAGCAGCTCGGGGACAGCCCTAGGAAGTTCACCCCTCCACTTT.

V usage is TRBV6-5 and J usage is TRBJ1-3; the D gene is possibly TRBD1 (5 bases). From germline, CDR1 is MNHEY and CDR2 SVGAGI. This CDR3 comprises 15 residues. The V end was cut by 4 bases, the J end by 0 bases, with 10 bases between. For the CDR3, the DNA is TGTGCCAGCAGTTCCCGGACAAACTCTGGAAACACCATATATTTT. It yields the protein CASSSRTNSGNTIYF.